One sample yielded the 27 T cell receptor beta chains listed below, sequenced in a study of graft-versus-host responses after intestinal transplantation. Profiling relied on immunoSEQ multiplex PCR, and the TCRdb table lists in-frame clones only, not all of them. The sample records tens of thousands of clones, 80% to 95% being singletons. The sequencing used PBMCs, collected 98 days after intestinal transplantation. These receptors originate from a human patient who received an intestinal transplant, so some T cells may come from the graft donor.

The V gene is TRBV5-6, the J gene TRBJ1-5, with 10 bases that match TRBD1. This CDR3 region has 18 residues. Per the germline V gene, CDR1 is SGHDT and CDR2 is YYEEEE. J gave up 7 bases and V 3 bases, and 16 bases lay outside the gene matches. As DNA, the CDR3 is TGTGCCAGCAGCTACTCAACCGGGACAGGGGCTACGAGGCAGCCCCAGCATTTT. It is translated as CASSYSTGTGATRQPQHF.

The chain has TRBV9 and TRBJ2-1, with 9 positions matching TRBD2. After removal of 0 bases from V and 6 bases from J, the junction contained 1 base not matched to a gene. The V gene's germline CDR1 is SGDLS and CDR2 YYNGEE. The CDR3 runs to 14 residues. In nucleotides, the CDR3 is TGTGCCAGCAGCGTAGGCGGGGGGGCCAATGAGCAGTTCTTC. Encoded protein: CASSVGGGANEQFF.

The rearrangement joins TRBV4-1 to TRBJ1-1; possible D gene TRBD1, 5 bases. Per germline, CDR1 MGHRA and CDR2 YSYEKL. The CDR3 length is 16 residues. Trimming shortened V by 1 base and J by 1 base, and 13 bases separated the two germline ends. The CDR3 sequence is CASSQGWDGRNTEAFF. For the CDR3, the DNA is TGCGCCAGCAGCCAAGGTTGGGACGGAAGGAACACTGAAGCTTTCTTT.

The chain carries TRBV25-1 and TRBJ2-7; maybe TRBD1 (6 bases). The CDR3 length is 11 residues. From germline, CDR1 is MGHDK and CDR2 SYGVNS. V was trimmed by 5 bases and J by 4 bases, leaving 6 bases between them. This CDR3 is CASSRGYEQYF. CDR3 DNA: TGTGCCAGCAGTAGGGGGTACGAGCAGTACTTC.

The rearrangement uses TRBV21-1 and TRBJ2-1; the table's D call of TRBD2 was not tested on the DNA. TRBV21-1 is flagged as a pseudogene. The CDR3 covers 14 residues. CDR3 bases: TGTGCCAGCAGCAAATTAGCGGGGGGCCATGAGCAGTTCTTC. It translates to CASSKLAGGHEQFF.

V is TRBV5-1 and J is TRBJ1-2; D might be TRBD1 (5 bases). From germline, CDR1 is SGHRS and CDR2 YFSETQ. The V end was cut by 0 bases, the J end by 4 bases, with 10 bases between. The CDR3 is made up of 14 amino acids. This chain's CDR3 is CASSLGGEGYGYTF. As DNA, the CDR3 is TGCGCCAGCAGCTTGGGGGGCGAGGGCTATGGCTACACCTTC. The full variable domain, in which reference TRBV5-1 and TRBJ1-2 provide the parts outside the CDR3, is KAGVTQTPRYLIKTRGQQVTLSCSPISGHRSVSWYQQTPGQGLQFLFEYFSETQRNKGNFPGRFSGRQFSNSRSEMNVSTLELGDSALYLCASSLGGEGYGYTFGSGTRLTVV.

This chain uses TRBV7-6 with TRBJ2-3, with 8 bases fitting TRBD1. The CDR3 length is 13 residues. Trimming took 3 bases from V and 6 from J; bases not matched to a gene: 2. Germline V gene lookup returns CDR1 SGHVS and CDR2 FNYEAQ. DNA of the CDR3: TGTGCCAGCAGCTTGACAGGGGAGGATACGCAGTATTTT. Its translation is CASSLTGEDTQYF.

This clone has only a few counts. The rearrangement uses TRBV18 and TRBJ2-7; D is uncertain. Germline assignment: CDR1 KGHSH and CDR2 LQKENI. The CDR3 loop spans 13 amino acids. Between the trimmed V and J ends, which lost 1 base and 0 bases, there was a span of 4 bases. The CDR3 region has the DNA TGTGCCAGCTCACCACAGAACTCCTACGAGCAGTACTTC. This translates into CASSPQNSYEQYF.

J is TRBJ2-7 and V is TRBV29-1, with 7 bases matching TRBD1. Trimming cost V 2 bases and J 0 bases; bases outside gene matches: 10. Looked up from germline, CDR1 is SQVTM and CDR2 is ANQGSEA. This CDR3 has 16 residues. The CDR3 nucleotides are TGCAGCGTTGAATTCCCTAGGACAGGTTACTCCTACGAGCAGTACTTC. Its protein product is CSVEFPRTGYSYEQYF.

This clone was counted between two and nine times. This sequence joins TRBV6-1 and TRBJ2-7; the D is unclear. This CDR3 region has 11 residues. V lost 2 bases and J 4 bases, leaving 3 bases between the germline ends. From germline, CDR1 is MNHNS and CDR2 SASEGT. The CDR3 protein is CASSELYEQYF. CDR3 sequence (DNA): TGTGCCAGCAGTGAATTGTACGAGCAGTACTTC.

This rearrangement joins TRBV5-1 to TRBJ2-7; D remains unclear. The CDR3 extends over 13 amino acids. The V gene lost 0 bases and the J gene lost 5 bases, with 9 bases spanning the gap. The germline V gene has CDR1 SGHRS and CDR2 YFSETQ. The CDR3 DNA reads as TGCGCCAGCAGCTTGGCCACCGTCAACGAGCAGTACTTC. This sequence encodes CASSLATVNEQYF.

This chain connects TRBV5-1 to TRBJ2-7; D possibly corresponds to TRBD1 (6 bases). The germline V gene has CDR1 SGHRS and CDR2 YFSETQ. Trimming removed 4 bases at V and 5 bases at J, with 19 bases between. The CDR3 has 15 residues. CDR3 region: CASSTRTEGDDEQYF. The CDR3 nucleotides read TGCGCCAGCAGCACCCGGACAGAAGGAGACGACGAGCAGTACTTC.

This chain uses TRBV25-1 with TRBJ2-2; perhaps TRBD2 as D (5 bases). There are 15 residues in the CDR3. V was clipped by 2 bases and J by 0 bases, with 7 bases between them. The germline V gene encodes CDR1 MGHDK and CDR2 SYGVNS. DNA of the CDR3: TGTGCCAGCAGTGAAGGACTTACGAACACCGGGGAGCTGTTTTTT. Amino acid sequence: CASSEGLTNTGELFF.

The CDR3, as DNA: TGTGCCAGCAGTTGGGACAGGACGCTATACGAGCAGTACTTC. Translated: CASSWDRTLYEQYF. The rearrangement links TRBV6-5 to TRBJ2-7, with 8 bases aligning to TRBD1. V dropped 4 bases and J dropped 4; count of bases not matched to a gene: 6. Looked up from germline, CDR1 is MNHEY and CDR2 is SVGAGI. This CDR3 comprises 14 residues.

The V call is TRBV11-2, the J call TRBJ1-2; the D gene is possibly TRBD1 (6 bases). The CDR3 has 16 residues. The germline V and J ends were trimmed by 1 base and 8 bases, with 20 bases remaining between them. Germline V gene lookup returns CDR1 SGHAT and CDR2 FQNNGV. CDR3 residues: CASSLGQDTRIDGYTF. The CDR3 nucleotides read TGTGCCAGCAGCTTAGGACAGGACACCCGGATCGACGGCTACACCTTC.

This clone has a handful of counts. The V call is TRBV11-1, the J call TRBJ1-3, with 9 bases fitting TRBD1. V lost 3 bases, J lost 8 bases, and 5 bases stayed unmatched. The CDR3 contains 14 residues. Germline V gene sequence: CDR1 SGHAT, CDR2 FQDESV (reference sequence). The CDR3: CASSFGQGSDTIYF. CDR3 nucleotides: TGTGCCAGCAGCTTCGGACAGGGGAGTGACACCATATATTTT.

The chain couples TRBV5-6 to TRBJ2-2; no clear D. CDR1 SGHDT and CDR2 YYEEEE come from the germline V gene. V was pared by 3 bases and J by 2 bases, with 5 bases between. The CDR3 has 13 amino acids. CDR3 residues: CASSSLNTGELFF. The CDR3, as DNA: TGTGCCAGCAGCTCCTTAAACACCGGGGAGCTGTTTTTT. Full variable domain (remainder filled in from reference TRBV5-6 and TRBJ2-2): DAGVTQSPTHLIKTRGQQVTLRCSPKSGHDTVSWYQQALGQGPQFIFQYYEEEERQRGNFPDRFSGHQFPNYSSELNVNALLLGDSALYLCASSSLNTGELFFGEGSRLTVL.

The chain combines TRBV2 with TRBJ1-2; D is perhaps TRBD1 (6 bases). CDR1 and CDR2 (germline): SNHLY, FYNNEI. V was clipped by 3 bases and J by 3 bases, with 11 bases between them. The CDR3 runs to 14 residues. The CDR3 coding sequence is TGTGCCAGCAGTGAGGACAGAGATTACTATGGCTACACCTTC. It encodes CASSEDRDYYGYTF.

V is TRBV9 and J is TRBJ2-5, with TRBD2 matching 9 bases. Germline CDR1 and CDR2: SGDLS and YYNGEE. The CDR3 has 15 residues. V was clipped by 0 bases and J by 5 bases; unmatched bases: 5. CDR3 nucleotide sequence: TGTGCCAGCAGCGTAGATGGTAGCGGGAGTGAGACCCAGTACTTC. Its protein is CASSVDGSGSETQYF.

This chain uses TRBV19 with TRBJ2-1; possibly TRBD2 for D (5 bases). This CDR3 contains 15 residues. The germline V gene has CDR1 LNHDA and CDR2 SQIVND (reference sequence). Trimming removed 5 bases at V and 7 bases at J, with 18 bases between. The CDR3 DNA sequence: TGTGCCAGTAGTGTCGTGACGGTCCGGGGTAATGAGCAGTTCTTC. Amino acid sequence: CASSVVTVRGNEQFF. Based on the CDR3 plus reference TRBV19 and TRBJ2-1, the full variable domain is DGGITQSPKYLFRKEGQNVTLSCEQNLNHDAMYWYRQDPGQGLRLIYYSQIVNDFQKGDIAEGYSVSREKKESFPLTVTSAQKNPTAFYLCASSVVTVRGNEQFFGPGTRLTVL.

The CDR3 region is CASSATSGDNEQFF. Here the CDR3 DNA reads TGTGCCAGCAGCGCGACTAGCGGGGACAATGAGCAGTTCTTC. The J gene is TRBJ2-1, the V gene TRBV9; TRBD2 matches at 11 bases. This CDR3 comprises 14 residues. V lost 3 bases, J lost 5 bases, and 1 base stayed unmatched. Per germline, CDR1 SGDLS and CDR2 YYNGEE. Looking up the rest from reference TRBV9 and TRBJ2-1 gives the full variable domain: DSGVTQTPKHLITATGQRVTLRCSPRSGDLSVYWYQQSLDQGLQFLIQYYNGEERAKGNILERFSAQQFPDLHSELNLSSLELGDSALYFCASSATSGDNEQFFGPGTRLTVL.

Turning to this clone: It is likely a read error, because the conserved phenylalanine at the end of the CDR3 is missing. The CDR3 nucleotides read TGTGCCAGTAGGATGACAGATTACACTGAAGCTTTCCTT. It yields the protein CASRMTDYTEAFL. The rearrangement uses TRBV19 and TRBJ1-1; D might be TRBD1 (5 bases). Between the trimmed V and J ends, which lost 6 bases and 3 bases, there was a span of 11 bases. The CDR3 is 13 residues long. Germline V CDR1 and CDR2: LNHDA, SQIVND (reference sequence).

The rearrangement links TRBV6-5 to TRBJ2-3; possibly TRBD2 for D (6 bases). Germline CDR1 is MNHEY and CDR2 is SVGAGI. The CDR3 totals 15 residues. Trimming removed 6 bases from V and 2 bases from J, with 15 bases in between. The DNA of the CDR3 is TGTGCCAGCAGCCTGACTAGTTTTATCACAGATACGCAGTATTTT. Protein sequence: CASSLTSFITDTQYF.

This sequence joins TRBV18 and TRBJ2-2; 10 bases match TRBD1. V lost 3 bases and J lost 3; bases outside the gene matches: 1. Per germline, CDR1 KGHSH and CDR2 LQKENI. The CDR3 consists of 15 residues. CDR3 nucleotides: TGTGCCAGCTCACCCGGGACAGGGGACACCGGGGAGCTGTTTTTT. This codes for CASSPGTGDTGELFF.

The V gene is TRBV5-4, the J gene TRBJ1-1, with TRBD1 matching 10 bases. The V segment lost 4 bases and the J segment 2 bases; nucleotides outside the gene matches: 17. The CDR3 has 19 amino acids. Per germline, CDR1 SGHNT and CDR2 YYREEE (reference sequence). CDR3 residues: CASSATGGGFGTTNTEAFF. The CDR3 DNA reads TGTGCCAGCAGCGCGACAGGGGGCGGTTTCGGTACGACTAACACTGAAGCTTTCTTT. Drawing the rest from reference TRBV5-4 and TRBJ1-1, the complete variable domain is ETGVTQSPTHLIKTRGQQVTLRCSSQSGHNTVSWYQQALGQGPQFIFQYYREEENGRGNFPPRFSGLQFPNYSSELNVNALELDDSALYLCASSATGGGFGTTNTEAFFGQGTRLTVV.

The J gene is TRBJ2-3, the V gene TRBV6-1; the match to TRBD1 covers 7 bases. This CDR3 spans 14 amino acids. The V gene's germline CDR1 is MNHNS and CDR2 SASEGT. J lost 0 bases, V lost 9 bases, and 6 bases had no gene match. CDR3 sequence reads: CASRDSSSTDTQYF. The DNA of the CDR3 is TGTGCCAGTCGGGACAGCTCTAGCACAGATACGCAGTATTTT.

The V gene is TRBV18, the J gene TRBJ2-7, with D unclear. The CDR3 is 16 residues long. The ends were cut back, 2 bases at V and 4 bases at J, with 18 bases in the middle. Looked up from germline, CDR1 is KGHSH and CDR2 is LQKENI. DNA of the CDR3: TGTGCCAGCTCACCATGGCCCTGGAAGGCCGAGTACGAGCAGTACTTC. This sequence encodes CASSPWPWKAEYEQYF.